These 17 T cell receptor beta chains originate from one sample sequenced in a study of shared clonotypes between healthy human individuals. Only in-frame clones appear in the TCRdb table, and some are missing; sequencing was by immunoSEQ multiplex PCR. The sample carries roughly 2 million clones, roughly 94% recorded once. The sample was naive CD4+ T cells sorted from blood. The sample's subset: CD45RA+ positively selected. Receptors originate from a man younger than 35 in good health.

As for this clone: This sample includes further DNA sequences coding for the same CDR3. V usage is TRBV7-2 and J usage is TRBJ2-7, with D perhaps matching TRBD1 or TRBD2 (7 bases each). CDR1 and CDR2 from the germline V gene are SGHTA and FQGNSA. With 3 bases removed from V and 0 bases from J, the gap between germline ends came to 12 bases. The CDR3 length is 15 residues. As DNA, the CDR3 is TGTGCCAGCAGCTTCCAGGGGGGGAGCTCCTACGAGCAGTACTTC. This gives the protein CASSFQGGSSYEQYF.

This rearrangement joins TRBV30 to TRBJ2-7; TRBD1 is a possible D gene (5 bases). Trimming removed 5 bases from V and 2 bases from J, with 10 bases in between. CDR3 length: 12 amino acids. Germline V lookup: CDR1 GTSNPN, CDR2 SVGIG (reference sequence). The CDR3 region has the DNA TGTGCCTGGGACAGAACGGCCTACGAGCAGTACTTC. Translation gives CAWDRTAYEQYF.

About this clone itself: In the same sample, other DNA sequences code for this CDR3. CDR3 DNA: TGTGCCAGCAGCGCCGACACGAACACTGAAGCTTTCTTT. Protein sequence: CASSADTNTEAFF. J is TRBJ1-1 and V is TRBV2; no reliable D call. Trimming took 6 bases from V and 1 from J, leaving 9 bases between them. The CDR3 length is 13 residues. The germline gives CDR1 SNHLY, CDR2 FYNNEI.

V gene TRBV19 combines with J gene TRBJ1-2; 7 bases line up with TRBD1. The CDR3 is 12 residues long. From germline, CDR1 is LNHDA and CDR2 SQIVND (reference sequence). Germline trimming cut 5 bases from V and 7 bases from J; bases unmatched to any gene: 4. The CDR3 nucleotides are TGTGCCAGTAGTCAGTCAGGGGGTGGCTACACCTTC. Its translation is CASSQSGGGYTF. The entire variable domain, with the rest obtained from reference TRBV19 and TRBJ1-2, is as follows: DGGITQSPKYLFRKEGQNVTLSCEQNLNHDAMYWYRQDPGQGLRLIYYSQIVNDFQKGDIAEGYSVSREKKESFPLTVTSAQKNPTAFYLCASSQSGGGYTFGSGTRLTVV.

V gene TRBV2 combines with J gene TRBJ2-7, with 8 bases aligning to TRBD1. The ends lost 7 bases at V and 7 bases at J; junction bases unmatched: 12. This CDR3 is 14 amino acids long. In germline, CDR1 is SNHLY, CDR2 FYNNEI. The CDR3 region is CASKGAQGAEEQYF. The DNA of the CDR3 is TGTGCCAGCAAGGGGGCGCAGGGGGCGGAAGAGCAGTACTTC.

This chain uses TRBV7-2 with TRBJ2-7; D might be TRBD1 (5 bases). This CDR3 region has 14 residues. Trimming left V 5 bases short and J 6 bases short, with 17 bases between. Germline-derived CDR1 and CDR2 are SGHTA and FQGNSA. The CDR3 DNA is TGTGCCAGCAGCGGACAAGGACCGACCTCCGAGCAGTACTTC. It yields the protein CASSGQGPTSEQYF. The full variable domain, its missing parts supplied by reference TRBV7-2 and TRBJ2-7, is GAGVSQSPSNKVTEKGKDVELRCDPISGHTALYWYRQSLGQGLEFLIYFQGNSAPDKSGLPSDRFSAERTGGSVSTLTIQRTQQEDSAVYLCASSGQGPTSEQYFGPGTRLTVT.

With respect to this clone: The same CDR3 can be traced to other DNA sequences in this sample. The rearrangement joins TRBV18 to TRBJ2-3; D not resolved. The CDR3 spans 12 residues. Germline V gene data show CDR1 as KGHSH and CDR2 as LQKENI. Trimming shortened V by 2 bases and J by 3 bases, and 3 bases separated the two germline ends. CDR3 in amino acids: CASSPSTDTQYF. CDR3 in DNA: TGTGCCAGCTCACCAAGTACAGATACGCAGTATTTT.

The chain carries TRBV7-3 and TRBJ2-3; 7 positions agree with TRBD2. Trimming at V came to 6 bases and at J to 5 bases, leaving 11 bases not matched to a gene. In germline, CDR1 is SGHTA, CDR2 FQGTGA. The CDR3 has 15 residues. For the CDR3, the DNA is TGTGCCAGCAGTTCCCGGGGGGATACCGGAGATACGCAGTATTTT. This sequence encodes CASSSRGDTGDTQYF.

V is TRBV2 and J is TRBJ1-5; D ambiguous. Germline values: CDR1 SNHLY, CDR2 FYNNEI. V lost 9 bases to trimming and J lost 0 bases, with 15 bases between them. The CDR3 has 15 amino acids. CDR3 region: CASSSYGVSNQPQHF. The CDR3 nucleotides are TGTGCCAGTTCATCCTATGGGGTTAGCAATCAGCCCCAGCATTTT. Drawing the rest from reference TRBV2 and TRBJ1-5, the complete variable domain is EPEVTQTPSHQVTQMGQEVILRCVPISNHLYFYWYRQILGQKVEFLVSFYNNEISEKSEIFDDQFSVERPDGSNFTLKIRSTKLEDSAMYFCASSSYGVSNQPQHFGDGTRLSIL.

This clone came up once. J is TRBJ1-3 and V is TRBV5-4; D unclear. The germline V gene encodes CDR1 SGHNT and CDR2 YYREEE (reference sequence). The CDR3 consists of 14 residues. Trimming took 4 bases from V and 0 from J, leaving 8 bases between them. The CDR3 here is CASSPEASGNTIYF. The CDR3 region has the DNA TGTGCCAGCAGCCCGGAAGCCTCTGGAAACACCATATATTTT.

The chain carries TRBV5-1 and TRBJ2-1; tentative D call: TRBD2 (5 bases). The V and J ends lost 5 bases and 5 bases respectively, with 11 bases between them. Germline V gene lookup returns CDR1 SGHRS and CDR2 YFSETQ. The CDR3 extends over 13 amino acids. This CDR3 is CASSDYIDNEQFF. In nucleotides, the CDR3 is TGCGCCAGCAGTGACTACATAGACAATGAGCAGTTCTTC.

This chain joins TRBV7-9 and TRBJ2-7; 10 positions match TRBD2. Germline CDR1 and CDR2: SEHNR and FQNEAQ (reference sequence). J lost 7 bases, V lost 5 bases, and 11 bases had no gene match. The CDR3 runs 15 residues. The CDR3 reads CASSPRGAGGAEQYF. In DNA form, the CDR3 reads TGTGCCAGCAGCCCTCGTGGAGCGGGAGGGGCTGAGCAGTACTTC.

This clone was observed once. The chain recombines TRBV6-5 with TRBJ1-5, with a possible D match to TRBD1 (6 bases). V was trimmed by 5 bases and J by 4 bases, leaving 12 bases between them. CDR3 length equals 14 residues. Germline V CDR1 and CDR2: MNHEY, SVGAGI. This CDR3 is CASSQQGGNQPQHF. In DNA form, the CDR3 reads TGTGCCAGCAGTCAACAGGGTGGGAATCAGCCCCAGCATTTT.

This rearrangement joins TRBV4-1 to TRBJ1-3; D not certain. The CDR3 has 14 residues. Between the trimmed V and J ends, which lost 5 bases and 8 bases, there was a span of 16 bases. The germline CDR1 and CDR2 sequences are MGHRA and YSYEKL. The CDR3 bases are TGCGCCAGCAGCTTCCCCGGGAGCGAGGACACCATATATTTT. Encoded protein: CASSFPGSEDTIYF.

J is TRBJ2-7 and V is TRBV7-9; weak D call: TRBD1 (6 bases). The CDR3 loop spans 14 amino acids. Germline V gene data show CDR1 as SEHNR and CDR2 as FQNEAQ (reference sequence). Deletions cut 0 bases from V and 6 bases from J, with 12 bases between. CDR3 amino acids: CASSLARGVSEQYF. The DNA for the CDR3 is TGTGCCAGCAGCTTAGCCAGGGGAGTTAGCGAGCAGTACTTC.

This chain joins TRBV7-2 and TRBJ2-3; D gene uncertain. This CDR3 contains 12 residues. Germline values: CDR1 SGHTA, CDR2 FQGNSA. The V gene lost 6 bases and the J gene lost 3 bases, with 7 bases spanning the gap. For the CDR3, the DNA is TGTGCCAGCAGTCCCCAGACAGATACGCAGTATTTT. Its protein product is CASSPQTDTQYF.

About this clone itself: Different DNA sequences within this sample yield the same CDR3. J is TRBJ2-7 and V is TRBV5-6; 9 bases are shared with TRBD1. V gave up 0 bases and J gave up 7 bases; unmatched junction bases: 2. CDR3 length: 13 residues. CDR1 is SGHDT, CDR2 YYEEEE, per germline. The CDR3 DNA sequence: TGTGCCAGCAGCTTGGGACAGGGGGGAGAGCAGTACTTC. It yields the protein CASSLGQGGEQYF.